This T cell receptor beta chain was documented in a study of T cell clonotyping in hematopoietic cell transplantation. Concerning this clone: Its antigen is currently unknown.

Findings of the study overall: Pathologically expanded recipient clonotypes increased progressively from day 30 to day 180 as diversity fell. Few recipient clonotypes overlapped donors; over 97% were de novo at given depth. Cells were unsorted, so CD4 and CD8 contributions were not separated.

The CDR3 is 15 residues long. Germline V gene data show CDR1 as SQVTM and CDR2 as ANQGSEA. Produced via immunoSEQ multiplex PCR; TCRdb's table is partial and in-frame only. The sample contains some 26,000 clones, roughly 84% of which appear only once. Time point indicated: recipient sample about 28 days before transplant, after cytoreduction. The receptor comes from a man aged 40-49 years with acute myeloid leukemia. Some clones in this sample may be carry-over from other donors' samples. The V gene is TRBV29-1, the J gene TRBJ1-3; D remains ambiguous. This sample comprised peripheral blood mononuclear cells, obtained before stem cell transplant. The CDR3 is CATILQVISGNTIYF. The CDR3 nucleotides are TGCGCAACCATACTTCAAGTGATCTCTGGAAACACCATATATTTT.